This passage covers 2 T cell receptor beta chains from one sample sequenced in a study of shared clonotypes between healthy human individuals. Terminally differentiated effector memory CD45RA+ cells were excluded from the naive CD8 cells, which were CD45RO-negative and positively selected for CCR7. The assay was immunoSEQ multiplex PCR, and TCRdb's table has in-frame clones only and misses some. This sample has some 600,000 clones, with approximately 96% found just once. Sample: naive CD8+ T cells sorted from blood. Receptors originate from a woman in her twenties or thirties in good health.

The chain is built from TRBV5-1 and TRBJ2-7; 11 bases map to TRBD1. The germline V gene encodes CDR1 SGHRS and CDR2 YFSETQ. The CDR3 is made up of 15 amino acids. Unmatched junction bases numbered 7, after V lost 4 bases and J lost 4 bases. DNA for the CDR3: TGCGCCAGCAGCGGACCGGGACAGGGGGTTTACGAGCAGTACTTC. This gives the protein CASSGPGQGVYEQYF.

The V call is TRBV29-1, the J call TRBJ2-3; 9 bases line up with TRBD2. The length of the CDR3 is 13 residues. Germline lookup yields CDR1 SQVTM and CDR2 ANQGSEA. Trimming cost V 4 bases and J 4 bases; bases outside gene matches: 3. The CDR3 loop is CSVVAGAADTQYF. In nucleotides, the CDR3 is TGCAGCGTTGTAGCGGGAGCCGCAGATACGCAGTATTTT.